Listed below are T cell receptor beta chains from one sample, sequenced in a study of cytomegalovirus exposure and HLA in healthy donors. Generated by immunoSEQ multiplex PCR, the TCRdb table keeps only in-frame clones and is missing some. The top ten clones hold 1.5% to 2.5% of a sample with roughly 76,000 clones, just over 85% of them seen once. Specimen: PBMCs. The origin of the receptors is a woman aged 25 to 39 in good health and CMV-seronegative. The CDR3 runs from the conserved cysteine through the conserved F or W. The order of the fields is V gene, D gene, clone size, J gene, CDR3 DNA, CDR3 protein. D genes are given only for firm matches. Not all rows give a size; the values are once, few, many and, for expanded clones, a class.

V: TRBV14; D: TRBD1; size: NA; J: TRBJ1-1; DNA: TGTGCCAGCAGCTTGGGACAGGGGGCCGGTGAAGCTTTCTTT; CDR3: CASSLGQGAGEAFF
V: TRBV18; D: NA; size: NA; J: TRBJ1-4; DNA: TGTGCCAGCTCACTCGCAGGGGCCTTTGCTGCAACTAATGAAAAACTGTTTTTT; CDR3: CASSLAGAFAATNEKLFF
V: TRBV30; D: TRBD1; size: NA; J: TRBJ1-6; DNA: TGTGCCTGGAGCGAGGACAGGAGCTCCTATAATTCACCCCTCCACTTT; CDR3: CAWSEDRSSYNSPLHF
V: TRBV6-5; D: NA; size: NA; J: TRBJ2-5; DNA: TGTGCCAGCACACCGAGCCACCAAGAGACCCAGTACTTC; CDR3: CASTPSHQETQYF
V: TRBV7-2; D: NA; size: NA; J: TRBJ1-2; DNA: TGTGCCAGCAGCTTGGACAGCCCCTATGGCTACACCTTC; CDR3: CASSLDSPYGYTF
V: TRBV18; D: TRBD1; size: medium-sized; J: TRBJ1-1; DNA: TGTGCCAGCTCACCCCAAGACAGGGTGAACACTGAAGCTTTCTTT; CDR3: CASSPQDRVNTEAFF
V: TRBV5-6; D: TRBD1; size: NA; J: TRBJ1-3; DNA: TGTGCCAGCAGCTTTACAGGGGCTGGAAACACCATATATTTT; CDR3: CASSFTGAGNTIYF
V: TRBV27; D: NA; size: NA; J: TRBJ2-3; DNA: TGTGCCAGCAGTTGGGCGTCTAGCACAGATACGCAGTATTTT; CDR3: CASSWASSTDTQYF
V: TRBV6-4; D: TRBD1; size: NA; J: TRBJ2-1; DNA: TGTGCCAGCAGTGACAATCCGCCGGGACAGGGAAACAATGAGCAGTTCTTC; CDR3: CASSDNPPGQGNNEQFF
V: TRBV21-1; D: NA; size: once; J: TRBJ1-3; DNA: TGTGCCAGCAGAGGGACACCCTCTGGAAACACCATATATTTT; CDR3: CASRGTPSGNTIYF
V: TRBV28; D: TRBD1; size: NA; J: TRBJ1-3; DNA: TGTGCCAGCAGTGGACAGGGGGCGGGAAACACCATATATTTT; CDR3: CASSGQGAGNTIYF
V: TRBV7-2; D: NA; size: NA; J: TRBJ1-3; DNA: TGTGCCAGCAGCTCCCAGGGAAGCTCTGGAAACACCATATATTTT; CDR3: CASSSQGSSGNTIYF
V: TRBV5-1; D: NA; size: NA; J: TRBJ2-2; DNA: TGCGCCAGCAGCTTGGCAGGGAACACCGGGGAGCTGTTTTTT; CDR3: CASSLAGNTGELFF
V: TRBV11-3; D: NA; size: NA; J: TRBJ2-1; DNA: TGTGCCAGCAGCTTAGTACTTTACAATGAGCAGTTCTTC; CDR3: CASSLVLYNEQFF
V: TRBV9; D: NA; size: NA; J: TRBJ1-3; DNA: TGTGCCAGCAATCCTCAGGGGAGCACTGGAAACACCATATATTTT; CDR3: CASNPQGSTGNTIYF
V: TRBV28; D: TRBD1; size: NA; J: TRBJ1-3; DNA: TGTGCCAGCACCCCGGGGGACAGCTCTGGAAACACCATATATTTT; CDR3: CASTPGDSSGNTIYF
V: TRBV25-1; D: TRBD1; size: NA; J: TRBJ2-1; DNA: TGTGCCAGCAGTGAGCCGACGCCGGGACAGGGGGGTGAGCAGTTCTTC; CDR3: CASSEPTPGQGGEQFF
V: TRBV28; D: TRBD1; size: once; J: TRBJ2-1; DNA: TGTGCCAGCAATAGTAAGGGACAGGGGGCGGATGAGCAGTTCTTC; CDR3: CASNSKGQGADEQFF
V: TRBV2; D: TRBD2; size: NA; J: TRBJ2-5; DNA: TGTGCCAGCAGTGGGCCGGGGGGGGCAGGGGAGACCCAGTACTTC; CDR3: CASSGPGGAGETQYF
V: TRBV6-6; D: TRBD1; size: NA; J: TRBJ2-3; DNA: TGTGCCAGCAGTATTGACAGGGGAGGATCAGATACGCAGTATTTT; CDR3: CASSIDRGGSDTQYF
V: TRBV11-3; D: TRBD1; size: NA; J: TRBJ2-7; DNA: TGTGCCAGCAGCTTAGGACAGGGGGTTGGCGAGCAGTACTTC; CDR3: CASSLGQGVGEQYF
V: TRBV27; D: NA; size: NA; J: TRBJ2-2; DNA: TGTGCCAGCAGGCCTTTTTTAGGGGCACCCGGGGAGCTGTTTTTT; CDR3: CASRPFLGAPGELFF
V: TRBV25-1; D: TRBD1; size: NA; J: TRBJ2-7; DNA: TGTGCCAGCAGTCCATTACAGGGGACGGACGAGCAGTACTTC; CDR3: CASSPLQGTDEQYF
V: TRBV19; D: TRBD2; size: NA; J: TRBJ2-3; DNA: TGTGCCAGTACCCCGGGACTAGCGAGCACAGATACGCAGTATTTT; CDR3: CASTPGLASTDTQYF
V: TRBV28; D: NA; size: few; J: TRBJ1-4; DNA: TGTGCCAGCAGTGCCGTCGGGATTTCCGGTGAAAAACTGTTTTTT; CDR3: CASSAVGISGEKLFF
V: TRBV2; D: NA; size: NA; J: TRBJ2-3; DNA: TGTGCGGAGGGGCAGGGCACAGATACGCAGTATTTT; CDR3: CAEGQGTDTQYF
V: TRBV9; D: NA; size: NA; J: TRBJ2-3; DNA: TGTGCCAGCAGCGCCGCGCGAGGAGATACGCAGTATTTT; CDR3: CASSAARGDTQYF
V: TRBV9; D: NA; size: NA; J: TRBJ2-7; DNA: TGTGCCAGCAGCGTAAGGGGTAGTAGTCCCTACGAGCAGTACTTC; CDR3: CASSVRGSSPYEQYF
V: TRBV4-1; D: NA; size: NA; J: TRBJ1-3; DNA: TGCGCCAGCAGCCACCCTTGGCGGGACTCTGGAAACACCATATATTTT; CDR3: CASSHPWRDSGNTIYF
V: TRBV11-2; D: TRBD1; size: NA; J: TRBJ1-2; DNA: TGTGCCAGCAGCTTCGACAGGGGGGATGGCTACACCTTC; CDR3: CASSFDRGDGYTF
V: TRBV2; D: NA; size: NA; J: TRBJ2-3; DNA: TGTGCCAGCACGCTATTTCCAGATACGCAGTATTTT; CDR3: CASTLFPDTQYF
V: TRBV18; D: NA; size: NA; J: TRBJ1-1; DNA: TGTGCCAGCTCACCACCTGCAGGGAACACTGAAGCTTTCTTT; CDR3: CASSPPAGNTEAFF
V: TRBV6-5; D: NA; size: NA; J: TRBJ2-7; DNA: TGTGCCAGCAGTTCCCCTCTAGGTTTCGAGCAGTACTTC; CDR3: CASSSPLGFEQYF
V: TRBV11-2; D: TRBD2; size: NA; J: TRBJ2-2; DNA: TGTGCCAGCAGCCTGGGGACTAGCGGCGCCGGGGAGCTGTTTTTT; CDR3: CASSLGTSGAGELFF
V: TRBV4-3; D: TRBD2; size: NA; J: TRBJ2-1; DNA: TGCGCCAGCAGCCGAGCCCTCAGCGGGAGGGGTCACAATGAGCAGTTCTTC; CDR3: CASSRALSGRGHNEQFF
V: TRBV27; D: NA; size: NA; J: TRBJ1-2; DNA: TGTGCCAGCAGTTTCAGGGTCGGGAACTATGGCTACACCTTC; CDR3: CASSFRVGNYGYTF
V: TRBV5-6; D: TRBD2; size: NA; J: TRBJ2-3; DNA: TGTGCCAGCAGCTTGCGGGTTGGACTAGCGGGAGATTCGGATACGCAGTATTTT; CDR3: CASSLRVGLAGDSDTQYF
V: TRBV20-1; D: NA; size: NA; J: TRBJ1-2; DNA: TGCAGTGCCAAAGCGATCTATGGCTACACCTTC; CDR3: CSAKAIYGYTF
V: TRBV6-5; D: NA; size: NA; J: TRBJ2-7; DNA: TGTGCCAGCAGTTACTCGAAGGGGTACGAGCAGTACTTC; CDR3: CASSYSKGYEQYF
V: TRBV7-8; D: TRBD1; size: NA; J: TRBJ1-2; DNA: TGTGCCAGCAGCTTAGCCCCGGCAGGGGGCCATGGCTACACCTTC; CDR3: CASSLAPAGGHGYTF
V: TRBV28; D: TRBD1; size: few; J: TRBJ1-3; DNA: TGTGCCAGCAGTTCGACAGGGAACTCTGGAAACACCATATATTTT; CDR3: CASSSTGNSGNTIYF
V: TRBV5-5; D: NA; size: NA; J: TRBJ1-2; DNA: TGTGCCAGCAGCTTGGCCGTGGCAGGGTTGCGGGGCTACACCTTC; CDR3: CASSLAVAGLRGYTF
V: TRBV7-8; D: NA; size: NA; J: TRBJ2-4; DNA: TGTGCCAGCAGCTTAGTAGGGGGGGGCTTAGCCAAAAACATTCAGTACTTC; CDR3: CASSLVGGGLAKNIQYF
V: TRBV28; D: TRBD2; size: NA; J: TRBJ2-7; DNA: TGTGCCAGCGGAGGCGGGGGGTACGAGCAGTACTTC; CDR3: CASGGGGYEQYF
V: TRBV9; D: NA; size: NA; J: TRBJ2-7; DNA: TGTGCCAGCAGCCGAGACACCTACGAGCAGTACTTC; CDR3: CASSRDTYEQYF
V: TRBV30; D: NA; size: NA; J: TRBJ1-1; DNA: TGTGCCTGGAGTGAGGTGGGCGCTGAAGCTTTCTTT; CDR3: CAWSEVGAEAFF